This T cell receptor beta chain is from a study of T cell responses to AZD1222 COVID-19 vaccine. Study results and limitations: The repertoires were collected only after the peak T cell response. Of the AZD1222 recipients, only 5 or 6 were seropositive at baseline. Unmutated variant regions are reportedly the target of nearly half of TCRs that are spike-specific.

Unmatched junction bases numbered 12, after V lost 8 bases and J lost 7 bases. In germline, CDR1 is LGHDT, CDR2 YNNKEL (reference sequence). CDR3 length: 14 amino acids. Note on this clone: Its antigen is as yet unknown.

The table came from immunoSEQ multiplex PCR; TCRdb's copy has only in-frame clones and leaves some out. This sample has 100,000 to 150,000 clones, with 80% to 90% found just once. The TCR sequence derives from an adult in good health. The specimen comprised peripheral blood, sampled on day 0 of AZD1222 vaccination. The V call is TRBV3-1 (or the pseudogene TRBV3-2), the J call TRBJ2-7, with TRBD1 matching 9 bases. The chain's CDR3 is CASAPGQGNWEQYF. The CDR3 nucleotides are TGTGCCAGCGCTCCGGGACAGGGAAATTGGGAGCAGTACTTC.